This TCR beta chain was obtained from a study of identical twins. In germline, CDR1 is SGDLS, CDR2 YYNGEE. The CDR3 extends over 16 amino acids. V shed 0 bases and J shed 2 bases, with 15 bases lying between them. This clonotype was picked up a small number of times. One entry per CDR3 protein results from TCRdb running MiXCR on the 5' RACE reads. In the table there are hundreds of thousands of distinct CDR3 sequences, more than 6.5% of which are singletons. In addition, the sample was reused for a study of yellow fever vaccine responses in identical twins.

The chain links TRBV9 to TRBJ2-7; maybe TRBD2 (5 bases). Sequencing was carried out using PBMCs. This TCR came from a woman younger than 35 in good health. The CDR3, as DNA: TGTGCCAGCAGCGTAGGAGGTGGACCCGGGGCCTACGAGCAGTACTTC. Protein sequence: CASSVGGGPGAYEQYF.